This TCR beta chain was captured by sequencing in a study of blood T cells in healthy people across ages. The germline V and J ends were trimmed by 6 bases and 2 bases, with 16 bases remaining between them. CDR3 length: 15 amino acids. Per the germline V gene, CDR1 is SGDLS and CDR2 is YYNGEE. Primers used in a second PCR of roughly 7 to 11 cycles were a sample-barcoded 5' primer and a J-beta primer mix. The template-switch adaptor, which had 12 random nucleotides, put a tag on each cDNA molecule. TCRdb processed the 5' RACE reads anew with MiXCR; each CDR3 protein has one entry. Here the sample spans about 1,400,000 distinct CDR3 sequences, almost 60% being singletons. With regard to this clonotype: Its target is unknown.

Study observations and caveats: It was not possible, with unsorted PBMCs, to conclusively compare naive and antigen-experienced cells.

The sequence was collected from a man in his late teens or twenties in good health. What was sequenced was blood. This chain uses TRBV9 with TRBJ2-3, with D hard to call. The DNA of the CDR3 is TGTGCCAGCACCGCCTTAGGCGGATCCACAGATACGCAGTATTTT. Residues: CASTALGGSTDTQYF.